This paragraph covers one T cell receptor beta chain sequence. Its antigen is still unknown. Cultured CD4+ T-cell DNA underwent Oncomine TCR Beta short-read sequencing. TCRdb reanalysed the PCR reads using MiXCR and keeps one entry per CDR3 protein. The table lists about 14,000 distinct CDR3 sequences, around 49% of them singletons, with under 11% in the top ten. CDR3 length equals 16 residues. Germline V gene sequence: CDR1 DFQATT, CDR2 SNEGSKA (reference sequence). Trimming pared 1 base from V and 0 bases from J, leaving 13 bases between. This record belongs to a study of vaccination and CD4 T cells after COVID-19. Study context: Cultures that served as controls received a CEFX pool, an HIV-1 Nef pool, or no peptide.

Treatment noted: approximately 10-day PBMC culture with coronavirus spike peptide pools or control peptides (ViraFEST assay). Whole-study findings and limits: Within convalescent individuals, 304 out of 307 vaccine-specific clones proved to be spike mono-reactive.

The V call is TRBV20-1, the J call TRBJ1-5; D unresolved. The clonotype was recovered from a human donor who had recovered from COVID-19. This specimen consisted of CD4+ T cells from blood, cultured in vitro, obtained before SARS-CoV-2 vaccination. The CDR3 spells CSARGPGMYSNQPQHF. The DNA of the CDR3 is TGCAGTGCTAGAGGTCCTGGGATGTATAGCAATCAGCCCCAGCATTTT.